Listed below are T cell receptor beta chains from one sample, sequenced in a study of blood T cell repertoires in COVID-19. Clones were sequenced by immunoSEQ multiplex PCR, and TCRdb holds only the in-frame ones, with some missing. In the table there are about 95,000 clones, roughly 80% of which are singletons. The source material was peripheral blood. Receptor source: a human donor in a cohort sampled during active COVID-19. The CDR3 runs from the conserved cysteine through the conserved F or W. A D gene is named only where the DNA matches it firmly. The size field is filled for only some rows; it gives once, few, many or a size class.

v_call	clone_size	d_call	j_call	cdr3_length	cdr3_nt	cdr3_aa
TRBV7-9	.	TRBD1	TRBJ1-2	19	TGTGCCAGCAGCTTAGGTCGGACCGGAGGGGGACAGACCCGTGATGGCTACACCTTC	CASSLGRTGGGQTRDGYTF
TRBV5-1	.	.	TRBJ1-4	18	TGCGCCAGCAGCAAAGGGTTCCCGGGAGCTGCAACTAATGAAAAACTGTTTTTT	CASSKGFPGAATNEKLFF
TRBV5-1	.	TRBD1	TRBJ2-2	16	TGCGCCAGCACCAGAGGGGGCGCCGCGAACACCGGGGAGCTGTTTTTT	CASTRGGAANTGELFF
TRBV5-1	once	TRBD1	TRBJ1-1	13	TGCGCCAGCAGCCCTGACAGGGACACTGAAGCTTTCTTT	CASSPDRDTEAFF
TRBV6-1	once	.	TRBJ1-2	14	TGTGCCAGCAGTGATGTAGTACGGGTTCGGGGCTACACCTTC	CASSDVVRVRGYTF
TRBV13	.	TRBD1	TRBJ2-7	18	TGTGCCAGCAGCTACTCATCACCTCAGGGGGCCAACTCCTACGAGCAGTACTTC	CASSYSSPQGANSYEQYF
TRBV11-2	.	TRBD2	TRBJ2-1	18	TGTGCCAGCAGCCGTAAAAAACTGCTACTAGCGGGGGACAATGAGCAGTTCTTC	CASSRKKLLLAGDNEQFF
TRBV10-3	.	TRBD1	TRBJ1-6	15	TGTGCCATCAGTGAAACGGAGACAGGGGTCTCACCCCTCCACTTT	CAISETETGVSPLHF
TRBV3-1/TRBV3-2	.	TRBD1	TRBJ2-7	13	TGTGCCAGCAGCGGGACAGGATCCTACGAGCAGTACTTC	CASSGTGSYEQYF
TRBV5-6	few	.	TRBJ1-5	14	TGTGCCAGCAGCTTGAGAGGCCAGGGGCAGCCCCAGCATTTT	CASSLRGQGQPQHF
TRBV15	.	TRBD2	TRBJ2-1	16	TGTGCCACCAGCAGAGCGGGGACTAAGCAAACCAATGAGCAGTTCTTC	CATSRAGTKQTNEQFF
TRBV4-1	.	TRBD1	TRBJ1-6	15	TGCGCCAGCGAGCCTCGGACAGGGAATAATTCACCCCTCCACTTT	CASEPRTGNNSPLHF
TRBV6-5	.	TRBD2	TRBJ2-1	16	TGTGCCAGCAGTTACGAAGCGGGAGGCTCCTACAATGAGCAGTTCTTC	CASSYEAGGSYNEQFF
TRBV24-1	.	.	TRBJ2-7	15	TGTGCCACCAGTGATCCCCGAGACAGGACCTACGAGCAGTACTTC	CATSDPRDRTYEQYF
TRBV25-1	.	.	TRBJ1-2	12	TGTGCCAGCAGTCAGACAGGAGGAGGCTACACCTTC	CASSQTGGGYTF
TRBV27	.	.	TRBJ1-2	14	TGTGCCAGCAGTTTTTCAGGGAAGAACTATGGCTACACCTTC	CASSFSGKNYGYTF
TRBV7-2	.	TRBD1	TRBJ1-2	15	TGTGCCAGCAGCCCCCTGGCAGGGGGGATCTATGGCTACACCTTC	CASSPLAGGIYGYTF
TRBV11-2	.	TRBD1	TRBJ2-7	16	TGTGCCAGCAGATACCCCCCGGGACAGCTCTCCTACGAGCAGTACTTC	CASRYPPGQLSYEQYF
TRBV27	.	.	TRBJ2-3	15	TGTGCCAGCAGTTGGGCGGGACTTAGCACAGATACGCAGTATTTT	CASSWAGLSTDTQYF
TRBV4-2	.	.	TRBJ1-3	16	TGTGCCAGCAGCCAAGATCTGGACAGCTCTGGAAACACCATATATTTT	CASSQDLDSSGNTIYF
TRBV2	.	TRBD1	TRBJ1-5	15	TGTGCCAGCACCAAACAGGGGTTTGAGAATCAGCCCCAGCATTTT	CASTKQGFENQPQHF
TRBV27	.	.	TRBJ1-5	13	TGTGCCAGCAGTTTGAAGGGGAATCAGCCCCAGCATTTT	CASSLKGNQPQHF
TRBV3-1/TRBV3-2	.	TRBD1	TRBJ1-1	14	TGTGCCAGCAGCCAGGACAGGGAGTTCGCTGAAGCTTTCTTT	CASSQDREFAEAFF
TRBV18	.	.	TRBJ1-6	14	TGTGCCAGCTCAATGAGCTCCTATAATTCACCCCTCCACTTT	CASSMSSYNSPLHF
TRBV6-5	.	.	TRBJ1-2	13	TGTGCCAGCACCAAGTCGGGGGGCTATGGCTACACCTTC	CASTKSGGYGYTF
TRBV7-3	many	TRBD1	TRBJ2-6	15	TGTGCCAGCAGCTCTGGGACAGAGGGGGCCAACGTCCTGACTTTC	CASSSGTEGANVLTF
TRBV5-1	.	TRBD1	TRBJ2-2	18	TGCGCCAGCAGCTTCCGAACCTTACAGGGGCCGAGGACCGGGGAGCTGTTTTTT	CASSFRTLQGPRTGELFF
TRBV12-5	.	.	TRBJ1-1	15	TGTGCTAGTGGTCCAGAGGGACGGGGGGAGACTGAAGCTTTCTTT	CASGPEGRGETEAFF
TRBV2	.	.	TRBJ2-3	17	TGTGCCAGCAGTGAAAAATTCGGTACCTCGAGCACAGATACGCAGTATTTT	CASSEKFGTSSTDTQYF
TRBV27	.	TRBD1	TRBJ1-6	16	TGTGCCAGCAGTTTGATCCCAGGGGGCAACGGTTCACCCCTCCACTTT	CASSLIPGGNGSPLHF
TRBV11-2	few	.	TRBJ1-4	16	TGTGCCAGCAGCTTTGGGTCGGGGGACCCTAATGAAAAACTGTTTTTT	CASSFGSGDPNEKLFF
TRBV18	many	.	TRBJ2-2	15	TGTGCCAGCTCACCAATGGCAGCGAACACCGGGGAGCTGTTTTTT	CASSPMAANTGELFF
TRBV18	.	TRBD1	TRBJ1-4	14	TGTGCCAGCTCGGAAGGGACAGTTAATGAAAAACTGTTTTTT	CASSEGTVNEKLFF
TRBV7-2	.	.	TRBJ1-2	13	TGTGCCAGCAGCCCGGACAAATTCTATGGCTACACCTTC	CASSPDKFYGYTF
TRBV7-8	.	.	TRBJ2-1	15	TGTGCCAGCAGCTTAGGGCTTTCCTCCTACAATGAGCAGTTCTTC	CASSLGLSSYNEQFF
TRBV5-6	.	TRBD1	TRBJ1-3	16	TGTGCCAGCAGCACCAGACAGGGATCGACTGGAAACACCATATATTTT	CASSTRQGSTGNTIYF
TRBV19	.	.	TRBJ1-3	16	TGTGCCAGTAGTAGGGGACGGGAGAGCTCTGGAAACACCATATATTTT	CASSRGRESSGNTIYF
TRBV15	.	TRBD1	TRBJ1-2	17	TGTGCCACCAGCAGAGATCGCGGGACAGGAAAACTTTATGGCTACACCTTC	CATSRDRGTGKLYGYTF
TRBV14	once	.	TRBJ2-5	17	TGTGCCAGCAGCTATCAGTTCGGAGGGTTTATAGGAGAGACCCAGTACTTC	CASSYQFGGFIGETQYF
TRBV2	.	.	TRBJ2-1	16	TGTGCCAGCAGTGGAATCCGGGCGCCGGGGTACAATGAGCAGTTCTTC	CASSGIRAPGYNEQFF
TRBV29-1	.	TRBD1	TRBJ1-1	14	TGCAGCGGCACATATATGGACAGGGGGGATGAAGCTTTCTTT	CSGTYMDRGDEAFF
TRBV7-2	.	TRBD1	TRBJ2-7	14	TGTGCCAGCAGCTCCGGGACAGGGTATTACGAGCAGTACTTC	CASSSGTGYYEQYF
TRBV5-1	.	TRBD2	TRBJ2-1	18	TGCGCCAGCAGCCTCCCGACTAGCGGGGGTTTCTCCTACAATGAGCAGTTCTTC	CASSLPTSGGFSYNEQFF
TRBV5-4	.	.	TRBJ2-6	18	TGTGCCAGCAGCCCGGCTCTGGGTGGAGGTTCTGGGGCCAACGTCCTGACTTTC	CASSPALGGGSGANVLTF
TRBV19	.	TRBD1	TRBJ1-1	16	TGTGCCAGTAGTGCCACGTCGACAGGGCGGTGGACTGAAGCTTTCTTT	CASSATSTGRWTEAFF
TRBV25-1	.	.	TRBJ1-3	15	TGTGCCAGCAGTGAACCCCAGGGGACTGGAAACACCATATATTTT	CASSEPQGTGNTIYF
TRBV15	.	.	TRBJ2-7	14	TGTGCCACCAGCAGAGGCGGGCCTCAGGAGGAGCAGTACTTC	CATSRGGPQEEQYF
TRBV18	few	.	TRBJ2-1	14	TGTGCCAGCCGGGACACCCTCCAATACAATGAGCAGTTCTTC	CASRDTLQYNEQFF
TRBV5-4	.	.	TRBJ2-7	13	TGTGCCAGCAGCCTACAGGGCCTCTACGAGCAGTACTTC	CASSLQGLYEQYF
TRBV7-3	.	TRBD1	TRBJ1-1	21	TGTGCCAGCAGCTTATTTCCCGCGGTTGGGACAGGGAGTTCCGTGGGCACTGAAGCTTTCTTT	CASSLFPAVGTGSSVGTEAFF
TRBV6-5	.	TRBD1	TRBJ1-6	15	TGTGCCAGCAGTTACCGGACAGGGCCGAATTCACCCCTCCACTTT	CASSYRTGPNSPLHF